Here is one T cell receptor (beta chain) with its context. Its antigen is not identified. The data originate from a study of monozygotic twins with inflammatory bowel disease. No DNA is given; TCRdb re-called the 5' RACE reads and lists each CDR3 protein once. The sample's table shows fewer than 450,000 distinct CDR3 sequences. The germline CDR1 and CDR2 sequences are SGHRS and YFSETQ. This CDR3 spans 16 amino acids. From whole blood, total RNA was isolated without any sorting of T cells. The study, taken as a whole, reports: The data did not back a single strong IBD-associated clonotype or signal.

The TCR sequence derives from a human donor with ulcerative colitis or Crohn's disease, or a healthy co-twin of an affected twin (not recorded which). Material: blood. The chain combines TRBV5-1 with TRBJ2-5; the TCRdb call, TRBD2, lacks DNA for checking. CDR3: CASSFGTSGGLETQYF.